This T cell receptor (beta chain) was sequenced during a study of human T cells and chemical hapten exposure. Study information: Chiefly female patients presented with alopecia areata, totalis or universalis. Largely, small differences in pooled library volume made per-sample TCR yields vary.

Germline assignment: CDR1 SGHTA and CDR2 FQGTGA. V shed 1 base and J 5 bases; nucleotides not matched to a gene: 6. CDR3 length equals 16 residues. Time point reported: patch test 2, 6 weeks after DPC sensitization. This sample's treatment: therapeutic diphenylcyclopropenone sensitization with weekly scalp DPC. With respect to this clonotype: The antigen is unknown.

TCRdb redid the calling of the RACE reads with MiXCR, one entry per CDR3 protein. The repertoire has over 60,000 distinct CDR3 sequences, over 9% of them found once; the top ten carry around 6.8%. Broader study findings: Following DPC sensitization, TCRs present above 1 in 1000 frequency showed no change.

This sequence joins TRBV7-3 and TRBJ2-5; 11 nucleotides line up with TRBD1. This clonotype originated in a woman in her forties or fifties with alopecia areata. Some clones in this sample may be carry-over from other donors' samples. The material was whole blood, obtained in connection with sensitization to the hapten diphenylcyclopropenone (DPC). Here the CDR3 DNA reads TGTGCCAGCAGCTTAAACGGACAGGGGGCATCGGAGACCCAGTACTTC. Residues: CASSLNGQGASETQYF.